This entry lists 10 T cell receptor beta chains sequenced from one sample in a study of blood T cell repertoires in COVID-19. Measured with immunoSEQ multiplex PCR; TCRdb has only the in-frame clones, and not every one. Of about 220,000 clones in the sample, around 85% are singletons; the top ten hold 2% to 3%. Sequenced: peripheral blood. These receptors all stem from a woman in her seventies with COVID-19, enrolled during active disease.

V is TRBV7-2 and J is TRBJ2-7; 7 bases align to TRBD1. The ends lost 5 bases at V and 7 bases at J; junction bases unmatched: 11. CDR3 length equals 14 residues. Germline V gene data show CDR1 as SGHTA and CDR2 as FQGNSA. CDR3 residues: CASSMGQPAREQYF. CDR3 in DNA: TGTGCCAGCAGCATGGGACAGCCAGCCCGGGAGCAGTACTTC.

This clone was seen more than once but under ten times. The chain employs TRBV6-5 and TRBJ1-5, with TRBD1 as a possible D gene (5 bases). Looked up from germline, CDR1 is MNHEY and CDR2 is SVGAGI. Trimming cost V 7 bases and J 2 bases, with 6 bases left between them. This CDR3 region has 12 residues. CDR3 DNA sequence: TGTGCCAGCACGACAGGCAATCAGCCCCAGCATTTT. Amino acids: CASTTGNQPQHF.

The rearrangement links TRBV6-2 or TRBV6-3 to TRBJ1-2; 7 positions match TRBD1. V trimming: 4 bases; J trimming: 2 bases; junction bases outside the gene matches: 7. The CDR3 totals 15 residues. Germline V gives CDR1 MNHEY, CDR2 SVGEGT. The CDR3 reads CASSFGRGLNYGYTF. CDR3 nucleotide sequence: TGTGCCAGCAGTTTCGGAAGGGGGCTGAACTATGGCTACACCTTC.

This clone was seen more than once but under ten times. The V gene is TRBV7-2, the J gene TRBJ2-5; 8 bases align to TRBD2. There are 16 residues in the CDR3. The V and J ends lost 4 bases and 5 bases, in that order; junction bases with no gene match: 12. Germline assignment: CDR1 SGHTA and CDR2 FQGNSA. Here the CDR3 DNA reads TGTGCCAGCAGCTCCGGGGGTAGCGGGATAGGGGAGACCCAGTACTTC. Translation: CASSSGGSGIGETQYF.

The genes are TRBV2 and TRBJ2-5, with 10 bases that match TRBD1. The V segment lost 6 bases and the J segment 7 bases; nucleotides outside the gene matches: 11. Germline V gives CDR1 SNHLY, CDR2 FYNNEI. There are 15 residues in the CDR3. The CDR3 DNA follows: TGTGCCAGCAGGGACCGGGACAGGGGTGGGGGGACCCAGTACTTC. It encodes CASRDRDRGGGTQYF.

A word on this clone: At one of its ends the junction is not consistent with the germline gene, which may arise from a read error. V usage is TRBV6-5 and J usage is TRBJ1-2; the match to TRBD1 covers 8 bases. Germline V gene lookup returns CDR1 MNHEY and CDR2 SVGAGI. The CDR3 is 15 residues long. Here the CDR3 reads CASSYKQGGDYGYTF. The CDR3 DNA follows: TGTGCCAGCAGTTACAAACAGGGGGGTGACTACGGCTACACCTTC.

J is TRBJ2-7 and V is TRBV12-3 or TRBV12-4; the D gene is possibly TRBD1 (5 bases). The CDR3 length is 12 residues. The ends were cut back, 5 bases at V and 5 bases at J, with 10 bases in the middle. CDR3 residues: CASSEQDDEQYF. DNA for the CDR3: TGTGCCAGCAGTGAACAGGACGACGAGCAGTACTTC.

The chain's CDR3 is CASSMNRGASYEQYF. CDR3 coding DNA: TGTGCCAGTAGTATGAACAGGGGGGCCTCCTACGAGCAGTACTTC. V gene TRBV19 combines with J gene TRBJ2-7; 8 nucleotides align to TRBD1. The germline CDR1 and CDR2 sequences are LNHDA and SQIVND (reference sequence). V lost 3 bases to trimming and J lost 0 bases; unmatched junction nucleotides: 4. The CDR3 sequence is 15 residues long. Together with reference TRBV19 and TRBJ2-7, the CDR3 gives the full variable domain: DGGITQSPKYLFRKEGQNVTLSCEQNLNHDAMYWYRQDPGQGLRLIYYSQIVNDFQKGDIAEGYSVSREKKESFPLTVTSAQKNPTAFYLCASSMNRGASYEQYFGPGTRLTVT.

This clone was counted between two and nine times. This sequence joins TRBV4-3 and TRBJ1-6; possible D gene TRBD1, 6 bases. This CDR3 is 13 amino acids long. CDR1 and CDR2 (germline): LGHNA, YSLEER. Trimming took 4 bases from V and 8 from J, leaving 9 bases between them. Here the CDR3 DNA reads TGCGCCAGCAGCCGAGCAGGGGATTCACCCCTCCACTTT. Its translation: CASSRAGDSPLHF.

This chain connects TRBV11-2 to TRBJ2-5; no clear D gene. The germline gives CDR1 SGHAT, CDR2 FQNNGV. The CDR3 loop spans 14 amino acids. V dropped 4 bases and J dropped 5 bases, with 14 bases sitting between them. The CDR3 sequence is CASSSSSWPETQYF. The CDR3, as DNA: TGTGCCAGCAGCTCTTCGTCTTGGCCGGAGACCCAGTACTTC.